The present T cell receptor beta chain was sequenced within a study of shared clonotypes between healthy human individuals. CDR3 size: 15 residues. Findings and limits, study-wide: Researchers found naive subsets generally carried larger estimated richness than memory subsets.

As for this clone: The antigen remains unidentified.

Assay: immunoSEQ multiplex PCR; the TCRdb copy retains only in-frame clones and omits some. The table includes some 2,100,000 clones, approximately 94% detected once. What was sequenced was naive CD4+ T cells sorted from blood. Noted subset: CD45RA+ positively selected. The chain carries TRBV21-1 and TRBJ2-5; TRBD2, the D gene given by the table, was not confirmed from the DNA. TRBV21-1 is a recognized pseudogene. This clonotype was sampled from a man in his late teens or twenties in good health. This CDR3 reads CASSGERGGQETQYF. CDR3 bases: TGTGCCAGCAGCGGCGAACGGGGGGGCCAAGAGACCCAGTACTTC.